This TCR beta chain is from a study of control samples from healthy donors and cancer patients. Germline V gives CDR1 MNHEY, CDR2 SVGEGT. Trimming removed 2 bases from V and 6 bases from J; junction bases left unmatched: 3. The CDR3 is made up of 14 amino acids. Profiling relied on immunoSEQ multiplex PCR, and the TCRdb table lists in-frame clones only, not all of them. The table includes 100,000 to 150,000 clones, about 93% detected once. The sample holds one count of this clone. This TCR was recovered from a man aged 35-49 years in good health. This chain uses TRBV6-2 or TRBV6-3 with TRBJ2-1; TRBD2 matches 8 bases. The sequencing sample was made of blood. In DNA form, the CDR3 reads TGTGCCAGCAGTTACGGCGGGGGGATCAATGAGCAGTTCTTC. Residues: CASSYGGGINEQFF.